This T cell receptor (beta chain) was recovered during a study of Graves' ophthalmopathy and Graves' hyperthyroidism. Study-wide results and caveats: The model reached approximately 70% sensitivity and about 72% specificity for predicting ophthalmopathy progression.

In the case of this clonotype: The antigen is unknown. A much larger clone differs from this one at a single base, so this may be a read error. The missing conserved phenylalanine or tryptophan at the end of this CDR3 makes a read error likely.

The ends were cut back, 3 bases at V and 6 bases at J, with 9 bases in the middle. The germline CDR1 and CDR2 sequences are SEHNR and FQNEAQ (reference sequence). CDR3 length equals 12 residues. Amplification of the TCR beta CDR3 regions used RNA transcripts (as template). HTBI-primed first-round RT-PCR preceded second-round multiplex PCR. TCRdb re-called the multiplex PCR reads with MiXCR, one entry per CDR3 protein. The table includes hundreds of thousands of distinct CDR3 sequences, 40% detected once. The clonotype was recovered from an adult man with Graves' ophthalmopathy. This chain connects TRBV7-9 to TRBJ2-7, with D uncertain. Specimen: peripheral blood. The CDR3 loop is CASSFGQAEQYL. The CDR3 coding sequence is TGTGCCAGCAGCTTTGGGCAAGCCGAGCAGTACCTC.